This T cell receptor (beta chain) was sequenced during a study of cytomegalovirus exposure and HLA in healthy donors. Amplification used 60 Vbeta primers and 13 Jbeta primers. Profiling relied on immunoSEQ multiplex PCR, and the TCRdb table lists in-frame clones only, not all of them. Of about 92,000 clones in the sample, around 70% were seen once. On this clone: Its antigen is still unknown.

This CDR3 spans 17 amino acids. Trimming took off 5 bases at V and 0 bases at J, with 18 bases between the two ends. Germline CDR1 SGHTA, CDR2 FQGNSA. General observations from the study: Researchers catalogued approximately 170 TCR beta chains as cytomegalovirus-associated. TCR association rates varied by HLA locus in a later analysis, with DRB1 highest and HLA-C lowest.

This sequence originates from a man aged 50-59 years in good health and CMV-seronegative. The V and J genes are TRBV7-2 and TRBJ2-3; possibly TRBD2 for D (6 bases). Input material: PBMCs. The CDR3 sequence is CASSPGGGVRSTDTQYF. The CDR3 region has the DNA TGTGCCAGCAGCCCCGGTGGAGGGGTACGAAGCACAGATACGCAGTATTTT. Full variable domain (remainder filled in from reference TRBV7-2 and TRBJ2-3): GAGVSQSPSNKVTEKGKDVELRCDPISGHTALYWYRQSLGQGLEFLIYFQGNSAPDKSGLPSDRFSAERTGGSVSTLTIQRTQQEDSAVYLCASSPGGGVRSTDTQYFGPGTRLTVL.